These 20 T cell receptor beta chains were all obtained from the same sample, sequenced in a study of T cells in women clearing cervical HPV infection. The repertoire was sequenced with immunoSEQ multiplex PCR; TCRdb's copy has only in-frame clones and lacks some. This table lists tens of thousands of clones. Sequenced sample: blood buffy coat. The receptor set was obtained from a woman aged 18 to 69 with a cervical HPV16 infection that either progressed to CIN3+ or cleared (not recorded which).

A remark on this clone: The CDR3 end is not reached by the read, which stops 3 residues before it; the germline J gene fills it in. The genes are TRBV6-2 or TRBV6-3 and TRBJ1-2; no firm D call. The V gene's germline CDR1 is MNHEY and CDR2 SVGEGT. The CDR3 covers 14 residues. V lost 2 bases, J lost 2 bases, and 9 bases lay in between. The CDR3 here is CASSYVLENYGYTF. CDR3 DNA (partial): TGTGCCAGCAGTTACGTTCTAGAGAACTATGGC.

In regard to this clone: This same CDR3 is encoded by further DNA sequences in the sample. CDR3 DNA, as far as it was read: TGTGCCTGGACCACTGGGACAGCCGGAAACACC. It specifies CAWTTGTAGNT. In full, the CDR3 is CAWTTGTAGNTIYF. The chain employs TRBV30 and TRBJ1-3; 7 bases line up with TRBD1. The read finishes 3 residues shy of the CDR3 end, and the germline J gene is used to complete it. CDR3 length: 14 residues. Unmatched junction bases numbered 7, after V lost 4 bases and J lost 4 bases. Looked up from germline, CDR1 is GTSNPN and CDR2 is SVGIG (reference sequence).

On this clone itself: The CDR3 is cut off 3 residues early in the read; its end comes from the germline J gene. V and J are TRBV30 and TRBJ2-2; TRBD2 matches at 10 bases. The length of the CDR3 is 15 residues. The J segment lost 3 bases and the V segment lost 5 bases, leaving 6 bases of the junction unmatched. CDR1 and CDR2 (germline): GTSNPN, SVGIG (reference sequence). The CDR3 loop reads CAWASGGFHTGELFF. Partial CDR3 DNA: TGTGCCTGGGCTAGCGGGGGTTTTCACACCGGGGAG. Using reference TRBV30 and TRBJ2-2 for the parts outside the CDR3, the full variable domain is SQTIHQWPATLVQPVGSPLSLECTVEGTSNPNLYWYRQAAGRGLQLLFYSVGIGQISSEVPQNLSASRPQDRQFILSSKKLLLSDSGFYLCAWASGGFHTGELFFGEGSRLTVL.

With respect to this clone: The missing CDR3 end, 3 residues past where the read stops, is filled in from the germline J gene. V and J are TRBV6-4 and TRBJ2-3; 12 bases line up with TRBD2. This CDR3 is 15 amino acids long. V shed 4 bases and J 4 bases; nucleotides not matched to a gene: 3. The V gene's germline CDR1 is MRHNA and CDR2 SNTAGT. The sequenced CDR3 bases are TGTGCCAGCAGTGCGACTAGCGGGGGATCAGATACG. This encodes CASSATSGGSDT. The CDR3, in full, reads CASSATSGGSDTQYF.

Regarding this clone: Sequencing ends 3 residues short of the CDR3 end; the germline J gene provides the rest. The chain combines TRBV20-1 with TRBJ1-6, with TRBD1 matching 7 bases. Trimming removed 5 bases from V and 10 bases from J; junction bases left unmatched: 5. The CDR3 extends over 12 amino acids. Germline V lookup: CDR1 DFQATT, CDR2 SNEGSKA (reference sequence). CDR3 sequence: CSAYTGESPLHF. The sequenced CDR3 bases are TGCAGTGCTTATACAGGGGAATCACCC.

With respect to this clone: The CDR3 extends 3 residues past the end of the read, so its final part is completed from the germline J gene. The chain has TRBV19 and TRBJ1-2; a possible D gene is TRBD1 (6 bases). This CDR3 has 13 amino acids. Per the germline V gene, CDR1 is LNHDA and CDR2 is SQIVND (reference sequence). The sequenced part of the CDR3 DNA is TGTGCCAGTCAACAGGGCGGCAGCTACGGC. Amino acid sequence: CASQQGGSYG. The entire CDR3 protein reads CASQQGGSYGYTF.

A note on this clone: The CDR3 extends 3 residues past the end of the read, so its final part is completed from the germline J gene. V usage is TRBV19 and J usage is TRBJ2-7, with 7 bases aligning to TRBD1. The CDR3 totals 15 residues. J gave up 2 bases and V 4 bases, and 8 bases lay outside the gene matches. Germline values: CDR1 LNHDA, CDR2 SQIVND (reference sequence). The CDR3 reads CASSTPPGQTYEQYF. The sequenced part of the CDR3 DNA is TGTGCCAGTAGTACACCTCCGGGACAGACCTACGAG. Full variable domain (rest looked up from reference TRBV19 and TRBJ2-7): DGGITQSPKYLFRKEGQNVTLSCEQNLNHDAMYWYRQDPGQGLRLIYYSQIVNDFQKGDIAEGYSVSREKKESFPLTVTSAQKNPTAFYLCASSTPPGQTYEQYFGPGTRLTVT.

As regards this clone: The CDR3 end falls 3 residues outside the read, so it is completed with the germline J gene. The V gene is TRBV30, the J gene TRBJ1-5; possibly TRBD1 for D (6 bases). V was trimmed by 0 bases and J by 6 bases, leaving 15 bases between them. The CDR3 is 15 amino acids. Per the germline V gene, CDR1 is GTSNPN and CDR2 is SVGIG (reference sequence). The CDR3 DNA, read in part, is TGTGCCTGGAGTGTACTGGGGGACATCACTCAGCCC. Protein product: CAWSVLGDITQP. The full CDR3 reads CAWSVLGDITQPQHF.

The CDR3 here is CASSARDRGLGQYF. CDR3 bases read: TGTGCCAGCAGCGCCCGAGACAGGGGGCTAGGT. The chain employs TRBV7-2 and TRBJ2-4, with 10 positions matching TRBD1. The DNA ends 3 residues before the CDR3 does, and the rest of the CDR3 is filled in from the germline J gene. CDR1 SGHTA and CDR2 FQGNSA come from the germline V gene. The CDR3 spans 14 residues.

About this clone: With the read ending 3 residues before the CDR3 end, the germline J gene is used to fill in that end. V is TRBV16 and J is TRBJ2-3, with D perhaps TRBD1 (5 bases). The CDR3 spans 14 residues. The V end lost 0 bases, the J end lost 4 bases, and 8 bases lay between the germline ends. Germline V gene sequence: CDR1 KGHSY, CDR2 FQNENV. This CDR3 reads CASSQSREADTQYF. The CDR3 bases that were read are TGTGCCAGCAGCCAATCCAGGGAAGCAGATACG.

As for this clone: Read data end 3 residues before the CDR3 end; the end is taken from the germline J gene. J is TRBJ2-6 and V is TRBV30; unclear D gene. CDR1 and CDR2 from the germline V gene are GTSNPN and SVGIG (reference sequence). The CDR3 extends over 16 amino acids. V lost 0 bases and J lost 0, with 9 bases in between. The CDR3 DNA, read in part, is TGTGCCTGGAGTGTAGGGCAGCCCTCTGGGGCCAACGTC. It specifies CAWSVGQPSGANV. In full, the CDR3 reads CAWSVGQPSGANVLTF. The whole variable domain, filled in from reference TRBV30 and TRBJ2-6, reads SQTIHQWPATLVQPVGSPLSLECTVEGTSNPNLYWYRQAAGRGLQLLFYSVGIGQISSEVPQNLSASRPQDRQFILSSKKLLLSDSGFYLCAWSVGQPSGANVLTFGAGSRLTVL.

Regarding this clone: The CDR3 end lies 3 residues beyond the end of the read and is filled in from the germline J gene. The chain uses TRBV7-9 and TRBJ2-1, with D unresolved. Between the trimmed V and J ends, which lost 4 bases and 6 bases, there was a span of 16 bases. The CDR3 is 15 amino acids. Per germline, CDR1 SEHNR and CDR2 FQNEAQ (reference sequence). CDR3 residues: CASSSTVSAPNEQFF. CDR3 DNA, as far as it was read: TGTGCCAGCAGCTCTACAGTTTCAGCCCCCAATGAG. Full variable domain (rest looked up from reference TRBV7-9 and TRBJ2-1): DTGVSQNPRHKITKRGQNVTFRCDPISEHNRLYWYRQTLGQGPEFLTYFQNEAQLEKSRLLSDRFSAERPKGSFSTLEIQRTEQGDSAMYLCASSSTVSAPNEQFFGPGTRLTVL.

On this clone itself: The read gets to within 3 residues of the CDR3 end, and the germline J gene fills in the rest. The J gene is TRBJ2-1, the V gene TRBV7-3; 7 bases map to TRBD1. Germline CDR1 reads SGHTA; CDR2 reads FQGTGA. Trimming took 1 base from V and 4 from J; bases not matched to a gene: 4. The CDR3 has 15 amino acids. CDR3 region: CASSLNDRAYNEQFF. The sequenced CDR3 bases are TGTGCCAGCAGCTTAAATGACAGGGCTTACAATGAG.

As concerns this clone: The read terminates 3 residues ahead of where the CDR3 ends, so the germline J gene completes it. This chain joins TRBV5-1 and TRBJ1-2; D may be TRBD1 (6 bases). Looked up from germline, CDR1 is SGHRS and CDR2 is YFSETQ. This CDR3 region has 13 residues. V shed 0 bases and J shed 7 bases, with 10 bases lying between them. The CDR3 sequence is CASSLGQGFGYTF. Incomplete CDR3 DNA: TGCGCCAGCAGCTTGGGGCAGGGGTTTGGC. Together with reference TRBV5-1 and TRBJ1-2, the CDR3 gives the full variable domain: KAGVTQTPRYLIKTRGQQVTLSCSPISGHRSVSWYQQTPGQGLQFLFEYFSETQRNKGNFPGRFSGRQFSNSRSEMNVSTLELGDSALYLCASSLGQGFGYTFGSGTRLTVV.

Comments on this clone: The read ends 3 residues before the CDR3 terminus; that terminus is restored from the germline J gene. This chain uses TRBV7-9 with TRBJ1-1, with unresolved D. V lost 3 bases and J lost 0, with 8 bases in between. CDR3 length: 14 amino acids. The germline V gene has CDR1 SEHNR and CDR2 FQNEAQ (reference sequence). The sequenced CDR3 bases are TGTGCCAGCAGCTTGGAGGGCTTGAACACTGAA. Translated: CASSLEGLNTE. The full CDR3 sequence reads CASSLEGLNTEAFF.

Comments on this clone: The CDR3 end falls 3 residues outside the read, so it is completed with the germline J gene. The chain carries TRBV4-1 and TRBJ1-4, with a possible D match to TRBD1 (6 bases). V was cut by 4 bases and J by 7 bases, with 10 bases left in between. The germline V gene encodes CDR1 MGHRA and CDR2 YSYEKL. The CDR3 spans 13 residues. CDR3 region: CASSLRDTEKLFF. Partial CDR3 DNA: TGCGCCAGCAGCCTCCGGGACACTGAAAAA.

In regard to this clone: The read terminates 3 residues before the CDR3 end, so the remaining end is supplied by the germline J gene. This chain uses TRBV6-2 or TRBV6-3 with TRBJ2-1; 7 bases match TRBD1. This CDR3 is 14 amino acids long. Germline V lookup: CDR1 MNHEY, CDR2 SVGEGT. Unmatched junction bases numbered 4, after V lost 6 bases and J lost 2 bases. CDR3 protein: CASRGTEAYNEQFF. Partial CDR3 DNA: TGTGCCAGCAGGGGGACAGAAGCCTACAATGAG.

Comment on this clone: Read data end 3 residues before the CDR3 end; the end is taken from the germline J gene. This chain uses TRBV5-6 with TRBJ2-3; D remains ambiguous. CDR1 and CDR2 from the germline V gene are SGHDT and YYEEEE. The CDR3 contains 12 residues. V shed 4 bases and J shed 4 bases, with 7 bases lying between them. CDR3 DNA, as far as it was read: TGTGCCAGCAGCGGCCTGTCAGATACG. Translation gives CASSGLSDT. From start to end, the CDR3 is CASSGLSDTQYF.

Comments on this clone: Read coverage stops 3 residues before the CDR3 terminus; the germline J gene supplies the remainder. The chain links TRBV7-2 to TRBJ1-2, with D maybe TRBD1 (5 bases). The V gene's germline CDR1 is SGHTA and CDR2 FQGNSA. The CDR3 covers 13 residues. Here the CDR3 reads CASSLGGGDTYTF. The CDR3 bases that were read are TGTGCCAGCAGCTTAGGCGGGGGGGATACC. Based on the CDR3 plus reference TRBV7-2 and TRBJ1-2, the full variable domain is GAGVSQSPSNKVTEKGKDVELRCDPISGHTALYWYRQSLGQGLEFLIYFQGNSAPDKSGLPSDRFSAERTGGSVSTLTIQRTQQEDSAVYLCASSLGGGDTYTFGSGTRLTVV.

A remark on this clone: The CDR3 end lies 3 residues beyond the end of the read and is filled in from the germline J gene. This rearrangement joins TRBV20-1 to TRBJ2-3, with a possible D match to TRBD2 (5 bases). This CDR3 region has 13 residues. CDR1 is DFQATT, CDR2 SNEGSKA, per germline (reference sequence). CDR3 bases read: TGCAGTGCGCCGACGGGGAAGGGAGAGACG. Encoded protein: CSAPTGKGET. The whole CDR3 protein is CSAPTGKGETQYF.